These 17 T cell receptor beta chains were all obtained from the same sample, sequenced in a study of identical twins. TCRdb itself ran the 5' RACE reads through MiXCR, one entry per CDR3 protein. This sample has around 690,000 distinct CDR3 sequences, with approximately 21% found just once. These records were also assigned to another study, of T cells expressing NK-cell markers.

Material: PBMCs. Source of these receptors: a woman under 30 in good health.

The V gene is TRBV20-1, the J gene TRBJ2-3, with 8 bases lining up with TRBD2. Germline assignment: CDR1 DFQATT and CDR2 SNEGSKA (reference sequence). The CDR3 is made up of 16 amino acids. The V gene end was trimmed by 5 bases and the J gene end by 0 bases; junction bases not matched to a gene: 10. CDR3 in DNA: TGCAGTGCTGAACGGGCGGGGGGCGCGAGCACAGATACGCAGTATTTT. Protein product: CSAERAGGASTDTQYF.

The rearrangement uses TRBV20-1 and TRBJ1-1; D is ambiguous. V gave up 8 bases and J gave up 3 bases, with 16 bases separating them. The germline V gene has CDR1 DFQATT and CDR2 SNEGSKA (reference sequence). The CDR3 totals 13 residues. Here the CDR3 reads CSQVDLQHTEAFF. The CDR3, as DNA: TGCAGTCAAGTTGACCTACAGCACACTGAAGCTTTCTTT.

V and J are TRBV15 and TRBJ2-5, with 12 bases identical to TRBD2. CDR3 size: 17 residues. Losses at the gene ends were 2 bases for V and 5 bases for J; bases not matched to a gene: 9. Germline V gene data show CDR1 as LNHNV and CDR2 as YYDKDF (reference sequence). The CDR3 DNA sequence: TGTGCCACCAGCAGAAAAGGACTAGCGGGGTTCGGGGAGACCCAGTACTTC. It is translated as CATSRKGLAGFGETQYF. Using reference TRBV15 and TRBJ2-5 for the parts outside the CDR3, the full variable domain is DAMVIQNPRYQVTQFGKPVTLSCSQTLNHNVMYWYQQKSSQAPKLLFHYYDKDFNNEADTPDNFQSRRPNTSFCFLDIRSPGLGDTAMYLCATSRKGLAGFGETQYFGPGTRLLVL.

The chain's CDR3 is CASSVGGEGVLGGQFF. As DNA, the CDR3 is TGTGCCAGCAGCGTAGGGGGTGAGGGCGTTCTTGGGGGGCAGTTCTTC. The gene calls are TRBV9 and TRBJ2-1; tentatively, D is TRBD1 or TRBD2 (5 bases each). Trimming shortened V by 0 bases and J by 12 bases, and 22 bases separated the two germline ends. The CDR3 has 16 amino acids. Germline values: CDR1 SGDLS, CDR2 YYNGEE.

The sample holds a few counts of this clonotype. The chain joins TRBV5-5 to TRBJ2-2; no firm D call. Germline loops: CDR1 SGHKS, CDR2 YYEKEE (reference sequence). CDR3 size: 15 residues. V was clipped by 3 bases and J by 5 bases, with 14 bases between them. CDR3 coding DNA: TGTGCCAGCAGCTGGGCCCCCCAACAGACCGGGGAGCTGTTTTTT. Translation: CASSWAPQQTGELFF.

This clonotype was seen a handful of times. The chain couples TRBV7-8 to TRBJ2-1; D call uncertain. V shed 3 bases and J shed 8 bases, with 17 bases lying between them. Germline V gives CDR1 SGHVS, CDR2 FQNEAQ. This CDR3 is built from 15 residues. The CDR3 nucleotides read TGTGCCAGCAGCTTCGACGCCGGGCGAATCGATGAGCAGTTCTTC. Translation gives CASSFDAGRIDEQFF.

This clonotype was seen ten or more times. Here the CDR3 DNA reads TGTGCCAGCAGCCCCGGGACAGGGGCCTACGAGCAGTACTTC. Translation gives CASSPGTGAYEQYF. The rearrangement links TRBV18 to TRBJ2-7; 10 nucleotides agree with TRBD1. This CDR3 comprises 14 residues. In germline, CDR1 is KGHSH, CDR2 LQKENI. V was pared by 8 bases and J by 2 bases, with 6 bases of the junction left unmatched.

This clonotype was picked up many times. V and J are TRBV7-9 and TRBJ1-1; D not certain. V shed 2 bases and J shed 7 bases, with 14 bases lying between them. The CDR3 is 14 residues long. CDR1 and CDR2 from the germline V gene are SEHNR and FQNEAQ (reference sequence). CDR3 residues: CASSLSMATYEAFF. Written as DNA, the CDR3 is TGTGCCAGCAGCTTATCGATGGCAACCTATGAAGCTTTCTTT.

The genes are TRBV5-1 and TRBJ2-1, with 13 positions matching TRBD2. Germline lookup yields CDR1 SGHRS and CDR2 YFSETQ. V gave up 4 bases and J gave up 6 bases; unmatched junction bases: 10. CDR3 size: 17 residues. The CDR3 sequence is CASSLGLAGDSVNEQFF. DNA of the CDR3: TGCGCCAGCAGCCTAGGACTAGCGGGAGATAGTGTCAATGAGCAGTTCTTC.

Ten or more counts support this clonotype. The chain recombines TRBV27 with TRBJ2-1; 10 bases match TRBD1. Germline CDR1 MNHEY, CDR2 SMNVEV (reference sequence). Trimming removed 4 bases from V and 7 bases from J; junction bases left unmatched: 1. This CDR3 is built from 13 residues. This CDR3 is CASSWTGGNEQFF. CDR3 coding DNA: TGTGCCAGCAGTTGGACAGGGGGGAATGAGCAGTTCTTC.

This clonotype was observed a single time. The gene calls are TRBV4-3 and TRBJ2-3, with TRBD1 as a possible D gene (5 bases). Germline-derived CDR1 and CDR2 are LGHNA and YSLEER. V shed 2 bases and J shed 1 base, with 13 bases lying between them. The CDR3 spans 16 residues. The CDR3 DNA reads as TGCGCCAGCAGCCAAACTTTCCTAGGGGGCACAGATACGCAGTATTTT. It specifies CASSQTFLGGTDTQYF.

The V and J genes are TRBV3-1 and TRBJ2-7, with no clear D. Germline V gene data show CDR1 as LGHDT and CDR2 as YNNKEL (reference sequence). Trimming cost V 2 bases and J 0 bases, with 11 bases left between them. This CDR3 is built from 15 residues. CDR3 residues: CASSQLRYNSYEQYF. DNA of the CDR3: TGTGCCAGCAGCCAATTAAGGTACAACTCCTACGAGCAGTACTTC.

The J gene is TRBJ2-7, the V gene TRBV7-8, with D perhaps assigned TRBD1 or TRBD2 (5 bases each). Germline CDR1 reads SGHVS; CDR2 reads FQNEAQ. This CDR3 is built from 16 residues. V shed 5 bases and J shed 4 bases, with 21 bases lying between them. The DNA of the CDR3 is TGTGCCAGCAGCCCCCGGACGAGGGGCCTCAGTTACGAGCAGTACTTC. This encodes CASSPRTRGLSYEQYF.

This clonotype was found many times. V gene TRBV12-3 or TRBV12-4 combines with J gene TRBJ2-4, with D possibly being TRBD2 (6 bases). This CDR3 has 16 amino acids. Trimming shortened V by 6 bases and J by 0 bases, and 15 bases separated the two germline ends. The CDR3 nucleotides are TGTGCCAGCAGCCCCAGGACGGGGGTAGCCAAAAACATTCAGTACTTC. It translates to CASSPRTGVAKNIQYF.

This sequence joins TRBV12-3 or TRBV12-4 and TRBJ2-7, with TRBD1 as a possible D gene (8 bases). This CDR3 region has 12 residues. Trimming pared 6 bases from V and 4 bases from J, leaving 10 bases between. The CDR3: CASRQGGYEQYF. In DNA form, the CDR3 reads TGTGCCAGCAGACAGGGGGGGTACGAGCAGTACTTC.

There are many counts of this clonotype. The chain is built from TRBV29-1 and TRBJ2-2; no clear D gene. The CDR3 loop spans 11 amino acids. CDR1 and CDR2 (germline): SQVTM, ANQGSEA. Trimming shortened V by 7 bases and J by 5 bases, and 8 bases separated the two germline ends. The CDR3 coding sequence is TGCAGCGCTCGTGTAACCGGGGAGCTGTTTTTT. Translating gives CSARVTGELFF.

In its sample, this clonotype was seen many times. The V gene is TRBV5-1, the J gene TRBJ2-5; TRBD2 agrees at 8 bases. J gave up 5 bases and V 3 bases, and 12 bases lay outside the gene matches. Germline CDR1 SGHRS, CDR2 YFSETQ. The length of the CDR3 is 16 residues. The CDR3 DNA sequence: TGCGCCAGCAGCTCCACCGGGACTAGGCCCTCGGAGACCCAGTACTTC. Translated, it gives CASSSTGTRPSETQYF.